A selection of T cell receptor beta chains follows, all from one sample in a study of blood T cell repertoires in COVID-19. Assay used: immunoSEQ multiplex PCR; TCRdb lists only in-frame clones, some missing. The sample records approximately 300,000 clones, over 75% being singletons. The sequenced sample was peripheral blood. The receptors stem from a woman aged 45-65 years with active or convalescent COVID-19. Each CDR3 is given without its conserved first and last residue. Each record gives: CDR3 protein, V gene, J gene.

ASSQESGTSGAYTQY	TRBV4-2	TRBJ2-3
ASNDLGLAGGTDTGELF	TRBV2	TRBJ2-2
SVDRPTGPEGYT	TRBV29-1	TRBJ1-2
ASSLGRIGETQY	TRBV5-1	TRBJ2-5
ASTSDRVPLGTGELF	TRBV7-8	TRBJ2-2
SASPSYSYNEQF	TRBV20-1	TRBJ2-1
ASSNTVNTEAF	TRBV19	TRBJ1-1
ASSYIPRTSGSPRLEQY	TRBV3-1/TRBV3-2	TRBJ2-7
SVDYYWTGHQETQY	TRBV29-1	TRBJ2-5
ATSAGTDAYNEQF	TRBV24-1	TRBJ2-1
ASSEPGGRGTGELF	TRBV5-4	TRBJ2-2
ASSIDFSGYGYT	TRBV19	TRBJ1-2
ASSFSSASGNYNEQF	TRBV7-6	TRBJ2-1
AWQQGATEAF	TRBV30	TRBJ1-1
ASSPQQGFNQPQH	TRBV28	TRBJ1-5
ASISGVCTDTQY	TRBV10-1	TRBJ2-3
ASSVRRDTLNTEAF	TRBV9	TRBJ1-1
SVSPTGATYGYT	TRBV29-1	TRBJ1-2
ASSLNPSGGLEQF	TRBV5-1	TRBJ2-1
ASRGYRENEKLF	TRBV6-6	TRBJ1-4
ATGRGNYGYT	TRBV3-1/TRBV3-2	TRBJ1-2
ASSYSRSPLH	TRBV6-5	TRBJ1-6
ASSLWGTGSSYEQY	TRBV28	TRBJ2-7
AISGQTGTSEQY	TRBV10-3	TRBJ2-7
ATSRGRGAGANVLT	TRBV15	TRBJ2-6
ASSSFKQGYSYNEQF	TRBV7-6	TRBJ2-1
ASSSPQGVHTEAF	TRBV11-2	TRBJ1-1
ASSDSSNYGYT	TRBV6-2/TRBV6-3	TRBJ1-2
ASSLLWGRAYNEQF	TRBV27	TRBJ2-1
ASTSTESNQPQH	TRBV19	TRBJ1-5
ASRTTALNTEAF	TRBV6-5	TRBJ1-1
ASSLAPGLPSGYT	TRBV7-2	TRBJ1-2
ASSMYVGGANEQF	TRBV19	TRBJ2-1
ASSFTGDTEAF	TRBV5-4	TRBJ1-1
ASSLATKETQY	TRBV5-1	TRBJ2-5
ASSPLSGGIYEQY	TRBV28	TRBJ2-7
ATTRGGIGELF	TRBV2	TRBJ2-2
ASSLDIPNEKLF	TRBV5-1	TRBJ1-4
ASSRERTGGLNEQF	TRBV4-3	TRBJ2-1
ASTPLAGQNVYGYT	TRBV28	TRBJ1-2
ASTQGSTDTQY	TRBV25-1	TRBJ2-3
ASSVGPGKGEKLF	TRBV9	TRBJ1-4